This T cell receptor beta chain appears in the sequencing data of a study of blood T cell repertoires in COVID-19 (dated by TCRdb to 2019 to 2021). Some background on the complete study: Collaborator samples came from the United States, Italy and Spain and covered acute and convalescent phases of COVID-19. The material from the prospective study consisted of cDNA or gDNA derived from T cells, B-cell-depleted T cells, or PBMCs. Subjects who had been exposed to COVID-19, were actively infected with it, or had recovered from it provided the deeply sampled blood TCRbeta repertoires that made up the dataset. A freely available public database, intended as a resource for researchers studying the immune response to SARS-CoV-2, is where the repertoires were released. Samples came from the ongoing ImmuneRACE study (first 160 participants) plus 1,254 subjects from 6 global collaborators. Sample metadata almost always included a de-identified subject ID, COVID-19 status, age in years and sex. Where available, HLA class I and class II types were taken from metadata supplied by the sample provider and were not determined by assay-based typing. The investigation overall reported the following: Clinical and demographic metadata were provided uncurated, with the amount varying by source and participant.

A word on this clone: It lacks a known antigen. The sample holds no much larger clone one base away, and base qualities are not on file.

Participants in the prospective study were aged roughly 18 to 89 years, lived in about two dozen United States geographic areas, and enrolled through a virtual design. Cohort assignment in the prospective study relied on participant-reported clinical history from a screening survey and a study questionnaire. For ImmuneRACE Cohort 3, a participant was defined as recovered based on two consecutive negative NP/OP PCR tests, clearance by a healthcare professional, or resolution of symptoms. Each participant in the prospective study had whole blood, serum and a nasopharyngeal or oropharyngeal swab collected by mobile phlebotomists. Over a roughly 2-month period, participants in the prospective study had the option of providing additional blood draws and questionnaires. Prospective study blood samples were shipped either frozen or at room temperature before DNA extraction. For this chain, trimming is 1 base at the V end and 13 bases at the J end, and the number of junction bases without a gene match is 6. From the germline V gene, CDR1 is SGHVS and CDR2 is FQNEAQ. From the cysteine up to the phenylalanine, the CDR3 has a length of 13 residues. Only the CDR3 part of the read is kept: 39 bases, read in frame from the first base.

The immunoSEQ Assay, a bias-controlled multiplex PCR, was used to amplify TCRbeta CDR3 regions from genomic DNA. Regarding the original processing steps: The number of nucleated cells in each sample was estimated by amplification of reference gene primers within the assay. Sequence reads were collapsed and filtered to measure the absolute abundance of every unique TCRbeta CDR3 rearrangement. For each sample, productive Simpson clonality was calculated by taking the square root of Simpson's diversity index across productive rearrangements. The clones in this table, taken by TCRdb from immuneACCESS, are in-frame only. Not every clone is retained; where verified, under half of the shortfall comes from an unresolved V gene, and the cause of the rest is unknown. Clonal size and the V and J genes are those of that table, whereas D and trimming came from the DNA. This sample lists over 150,000 clones; roughly 84% were detected once. Together, the top ten hold 3.2% of the sample.

The sequencing sample was made of PBMCs or T cells enriched from blood (not recorded which). The TCR originated in a woman in her 30s who had recovered from COVID-19. The rearranged segments are TRBV7-8 and TRBJ2-1, with TRBD1 identical over 8 junction bases. The CDR3 loop reads CASSLDRGSFQFF. The sequenced DNA is TGTGCCAGCAGCTTAGACAGGGGGTCTTTTCAGTTCTTC.